These 29 T cell receptor beta chains share one sample of origin, sequenced in a study of T cells in women clearing cervical HPV infection. Method: immunoSEQ multiplex PCR; TCRdb's copy keeps in-frame clones and lacks some. This repertoire comprises 20,000 to 25,000 clones; its ten largest clones make up over 5%. The specimen was blood buffy coat. The receptors stem from a woman between 18 and 69 years old with a cervical HPV16 infection that either progressed to CIN3+ or cleared (not recorded which).

This clone is labeled medium-sized (0.01 to 0.1%) based on frequency. The CDR3 is cut off 3 residues early in the read; its end comes from the germline J gene. The chain links TRBV4-2 to TRBJ2-3; TRBD2 matches at 14 bases. The CDR3 loop spans 21 amino acids. Germline values: CDR1 LGHNA, CDR2 YNFKEQ. V was pared by 4 bases and J by 3 bases, with 18 bases of the junction left unmatched. This chain's CDR3 is CASSPFQWGGLAGVATDTQYF. Incomplete CDR3 DNA: TGTGCCAGCAGCCCCTTTCAGTGGGGGGGACTAGCGGGAGTTGCAACAGATACG.

Comments on this clone: The read ends 3 residues shy of where the CDR3 ends; the end is completed using the germline J gene. The V gene is TRBV19, the J gene TRBJ2-5; 7 bases fit TRBD1. The germline gives CDR1 LNHDA, CDR2 SQIVND (reference sequence). Trimming at V came to 3 bases and at J to 5 bases, leaving 6 bases not matched to a gene. The CDR3 runs 14 residues. Partial CDR3 DNA: TGTGCCAGTAGTATCGAGGGGGCAGGCGAGACC. Translation gives CASSIEGAGET. The whole CDR3 region reads CASSIEGAGETQYF.

To note about this clone: With the read ending 3 residues before the CDR3 end, the germline J gene is used to fill in that end. The V call is TRBV12-3 or TRBV12-4, the J call TRBJ1-5, with 8 bases that match TRBD1. The J segment lost 3 bases and the V segment lost 6 bases, leaving 16 bases of the junction unmatched. The CDR3 length is 18 residues. This chain's CDR3 is CASRSGTGRVGNNQPQHF. CDR3 bases read: TGTGCCAGCAGGTCCGGGACAGGTCGAGTCGGGAACAATCAGCCC.

The sequenced CDR3 bases are TGTGCCAGCTCAGGGGGCAGGTCCGGACAGCCC. Encoded protein: CASSGGRSGQP. The whole CDR3 sequence is CASSGGRSGQPQHF. J is TRBJ1-5 and V is TRBV18; perhaps TRBD1 as D (6 bases). Coverage ceases 3 residues before the CDR3 finishes, and the germline J gene fills in the end. Germline values: CDR1 KGHSH, CDR2 LQKENI. The CDR3 sequence is 14 residues long. Trimming stripped 5 bases from V and 7 bases from J, with 15 bases between.

As concerns this clone: The read falls 3 residues short of the CDR3 end, and the missing part is taken from the germline J gene. The J gene is TRBJ2-3, the V gene TRBV20-1; tentatively, D is TRBD1 (6 bases). Looked up from germline, CDR1 is DFQATT and CDR2 is SNEGSKA (reference sequence). CDR3 length equals 15 residues. V was trimmed by 1 base and J by 2 bases, leaving 13 bases between them. CDR3 region: CSARAPDSFTDTQYF. The sequenced part of the CDR3 DNA is TGCAGTGCTAGAGCTCCGGACAGTTTCACAGATACG.

CDR3: CASSVDSADTQYF. CDR3 DNA (partial): TGTGCCAGTAGTGTCGACAGCGCAGATACG. The rearrangement uses TRBV19 and TRBJ2-3, with D maybe TRBD1 (5 bases). The CDR3 end falls 3 residues outside the read, so it is completed with the germline J gene. Trimming stripped 5 bases from V and 4 bases from J, with 10 bases between. The CDR3 consists of 13 residues. Germline V gene sequence: CDR1 LNHDA, CDR2 SQIVND (reference sequence).

Remarks on this clone: The sequence runs out 3 residues before the end of the CDR3; the remainder is reconstructed from the germline J gene. The rearrangement uses TRBV20-1 and TRBJ2-2; D ambiguous. This CDR3 has 14 amino acids. Trimming left V 0 bases short and J 5 bases short, with 10 bases between. Germline V CDR1 and CDR2: DFQATT, SNEGSKA (reference sequence). The sequenced CDR3 bases are TGCAGTGCTAGAGATCCCCCCCTTACCGGGGAG. Protein: CSARDPPLTGE. From start to end, the CDR3 is CSARDPPLTGELFF.

With respect to this clone: The CDR3 end lies 3 residues beyond the end of the read and is filled in from the germline J gene. This chain uses TRBV28 with TRBJ2-1; TRBD1 matches at 9 bases. The CDR3 contains 15 residues. The V segment lost 4 bases and the J segment 2 bases; nucleotides outside the gene matches: 3. Germline lookup yields CDR1 MDHEN and CDR2 SYDVKM. CDR3 bases read: TGTGCCAGCAGTTCATACAGGGGGCCCTACAATGAG. It is translated as CASSSYRGPYNE. The complete CDR3 sequence is CASSSYRGPYNEQFF.

CDR3 sequence: CASSLVTDPMKGYTF. The covered CDR3 bases are TGTGCCAGCAGCTTAGTCACTGATCCTATGAAGGGC. The chain joins TRBV13 to TRBJ1-2; no definite D call. The read ends 3 residues before the CDR3 terminus; that terminus is restored from the germline J gene. The CDR3 totals 15 residues. Germline CDR1 is PRHDT and CDR2 is FYEKMQ (reference sequence).

Concerning this clone: The DNA ends 3 residues before the CDR3 does, and the rest of the CDR3 is filled in from the germline J gene. The chain employs TRBV6-2 or TRBV6-3 and TRBJ2-2, with D perhaps TRBD1 (6 bases). The CDR3 is 13 amino acids. Germline CDR1 and CDR2: MNHEY and SVGEGT. The DNA read from the CDR3 is TGTGCCAGCAGCCCGACAGGAACCTCACCG. Its translation: CASSPTGTSP. The entire CDR3 is CASSPTGTSPLFF.

For this clone: The read terminates 3 residues before the CDR3 end, so the remaining end is supplied by the germline J gene. This sequence joins TRBV7-3 and TRBJ1-2; 9 positions match TRBD1. The CDR3 contains 14 residues. Germline lookup yields CDR1 SGHTA and CDR2 FQGTGA. The CDR3: CASSPGTGLGDYTF. Partial CDR3 DNA: TGTGCCAGCAGCCCAGGGACAGGGTTAGGTGAC.

As for this clone: The read finishes 3 residues shy of the CDR3 end, and the germline J gene is used to complete it. The chain links TRBV18 to TRBJ2-3, with TRBD2 matching over 9 bases. The length of the CDR3 is 18 residues. Germline-derived CDR1 and CDR2 are KGHSH and LQKENI. The junction had 13 bases not matched to a gene; V was cut back by 3 bases and J by 3 bases. Partial CDR3 DNA: TGTGCCAGCTCACCTCGTAGGCGGTCGGGACTAGCAACAGATACG. This translates into CASSPRRRSGLATDT. Given in full, the CDR3 is CASSPRRRSGLATDTQYF.

Comment on this clone: The read falls 3 residues short of the CDR3 end, and the missing part is taken from the germline J gene. The V and J genes are TRBV19 and TRBJ2-5; perhaps TRBD2 as D (6 bases). V was shortened by 5 bases and J by 3 bases, with 10 bases between the two germline ends. The CDR3 extends over 13 amino acids. Germline V lookup: CDR1 LNHDA, CDR2 SQIVND (reference sequence). CDR3 region: CASSRDSEETQYF. CDR3 bases read: TGTGCCAGTAGTCGGGACTCTGAAGAGACC.

A remark on this clone: The read ends 3 residues early relative to the CDR3; the germline J gene fills the gap. The rearrangement uses TRBV10-1 and TRBJ1-2; 8 bases map to TRBD1. The CDR3 is made up of 14 amino acids. V lost 0 bases and J lost 4; bases outside the gene matches: 1. Germline V gene sequence: CDR1 WNHNN, CDR2 SYGVQD (reference sequence). CDR3 sequence: CASSESGQGYGYTF. CDR3 DNA, as far as it was read: TGCGCCAGCAGTGAGTCAGGACAGGGCTATGGC.

Regarding this clone: The observed sequence ends 3 residues before the CDR3 terminus, with the missing tail filled in from the germline J gene. This sequence joins TRBV19 and TRBJ2-3; 9 bases agree with TRBD2. The V gene's germline CDR1 is LNHDA and CDR2 SQIVND (reference sequence). The trim removed 7 bases at V and 6 bases at J, leaving 8 bases unmatched. CDR3 size: 14 residues. CDR3 sequence reads: CASTSGVGRDTQYF. The sequenced part of the CDR3 DNA is TGTGCCAGTACTAGCGGGGTCGGTCGGGATACG.

For this clone: From the germline J gene comes the end of the CDR3, since the read stops 3 residues before it. J is TRBJ2-2 and V is TRBV10-1, with a tentative D call TRBD2 (5 bases). The V gene lost 1 base and the J gene lost 5 bases, with 14 bases spanning the gap. CDR3 size: 16 residues. Looked up from germline, CDR1 is WNHNN and CDR2 is SYGVQD (reference sequence). The part of the CDR3 DNA that was read is TGCGCCAGCAGTGAGTTGGACTCCTCCCTTACCGGGGAG. This encodes CASSELDSSLTGE. The entire CDR3 sequence reads CASSELDSSLTGELFF.

Worth noting for this clone: Read data end 3 residues before the CDR3 end; the end is taken from the germline J gene. This chain uses TRBV19 with TRBJ1-4; a possible D gene is TRBD1 (5 bases). This CDR3 comprises 12 residues. Germline CDR1 reads LNHDA; CDR2 reads SQIVND (reference sequence). The CDR3 protein is CASTPGANVLFF. CDR3 DNA, as far as it was read: TGTGCCAGTACCCCTGGGGCCAACGTA. Supplemented by reference TRBV19 and TRBJ1-4, the full variable domain reads DGGITQSPKYLFRKEGQNVTLSCEQNLNHDAMYWYRQDPGQGLRLIYYSQIVNDFQKGDIAEGYSVSREKKESFPLTVTSAQKNPTAFYLCASTPGANVLFFGSGTQLSVL.

A remark on this clone: The sequence runs out 3 residues before the end of the CDR3; the remainder is reconstructed from the germline J gene. V gene TRBV19 combines with J gene TRBJ2-1; a possible D gene is TRBD1 (6 bases). CDR3 size: 15 residues. CDR1 LNHDA and CDR2 SQIVND come from the germline V gene (reference sequence). V gave up 3 bases and J gave up 8 bases, with 17 bases separating them. The CDR3 bases that were read are TGTGCCAGTAGTATTGCCCAGGACAGCTCCCATGAG. It yields the protein CASSIAQDSSHE. The whole CDR3 is CASSIAQDSSHEQFF.

CDR3 residues: CSATPGTSEWETQYF. CDR3 DNA, as far as it was read: TGCAGTGCTACCCCCGGGACTAGCGAATGGGAGACG. The chain joins TRBV20-1 to TRBJ2-3, with 10 bases matching TRBD2. Coverage ceases 3 residues before the CDR3 finishes, and the germline J gene fills in the end. From germline, CDR1 is DFQATT and CDR2 SNEGSKA (reference sequence). The CDR3 loop spans 15 amino acids.

About this clone itself: The read stops 3 residues short of the end of the CDR3; the missing end is completed from the germline J gene. The gene calls are TRBV5-1 and TRBJ2-7; D possibly corresponds to TRBD2 (6 bases). Trimming took off 5 bases at V and 3 bases at J, with 18 bases between the two ends. Looked up from germline, CDR1 is SGHRS and CDR2 is YFSETQ. The CDR3 extends over 15 amino acids. CDR3: CASRGGSGSLYEQYF. CDR3 DNA (partial): TGCGCCAGCAGGGGGGGAAGCGGGTCCCTCTACGAG.

As regards this clone: The read gets to within 3 residues of the CDR3 end, and the germline J gene fills in the rest. This chain joins TRBV12-5 and TRBJ1-1; no clear D gene. Trimming pared 3 bases from V and 4 bases from J, leaving 9 bases between. The CDR3 has 13 amino acids. Germline V CDR1 and CDR2: LGHNT, FRNRAP. CDR3 residues: CASGFRGGTEAFF. The sequenced CDR3 bases are TGTGCTAGTGGTTTTCGGGGTGGCACTGAA.

Notes on this clone: The read is 3 residues too short to cover the CDR3 end, so that end is filled in from the germline J gene. The rearrangement joins TRBV7-6 to TRBJ1-1, with a tentative D call TRBD1 (6 bases). In germline, CDR1 is SGHVS, CDR2 FNYEAQ. V dropped 2 bases and J dropped 5 bases, with 12 bases sitting between them. The CDR3 loop spans 14 amino acids. The DNA read from the CDR3 is TGTGCCAGCAGCTTAAGTACAGGGCTTACTGAA. Translation gives CASSLSTGLTE. The full CDR3 sequence reads CASSLSTGLTEAFF.

For this clone: The CDR3 end lies 3 residues beyond the end of the read and is filled in from the germline J gene. The rearrangement links TRBV13 to TRBJ1-4, with TRBD1 matching 7 bases. This CDR3 is built from 14 residues. Germline CDR1 and CDR2: PRHDT and FYEKMQ (reference sequence). The sequenced CDR3 bases are TGTGCCAGCAGCTTTCAGGACAGGAATTCACCA. Its translation is CASSFQDRNSP. The complete CDR3 protein is CASSFQDRNSPLFF.

Note on this clone: The read comes to an end 3 residues before the CDR3 does, leaving the germline J gene to fill in the end. V is TRBV10-2 and J is TRBJ1-6; TRBD1 aligns across 11 bases. This CDR3 has 17 amino acids. V lost 2 bases and J lost 9; bases outside the gene matches: 9. Germline lookup yields CDR1 WSHSY and CDR2 SAAADI. The CDR3 spells CASSEMDRGLLSSPLHF. The sequenced CDR3 bases are TGCGCCAGCAGTGAGATGGACAGGGGGCTTCTTTCTTCACCC.

With regard to this clone: The read comes to an end 3 residues before the CDR3 does, leaving the germline J gene to fill in the end. This chain uses TRBV4-1 with TRBJ2-2; TRBD1 is a possible D gene (5 bases). CDR1 and CDR2 (germline): MGHRA, YSYEKL. This CDR3 has 13 residues. Incomplete CDR3 DNA: TGCGCCAGCAGCCACCCGATAGGGGAAAAG. It specifies CASSHPIGEK. The CDR3 in its entirety is CASSHPIGEKLFF.

About this clone itself: The read terminates 3 residues before the CDR3 end, so the remaining end is supplied by the germline J gene. The chain combines TRBV5-4 with TRBJ1-4; 7 bases are a match to TRBD1. The J segment lost 5 bases and the V segment lost 2 bases, leaving 6 bases of the junction unmatched. The CDR3 spans 15 residues. Germline CDR1 reads SGHNT; CDR2 reads YYREEE (reference sequence). CDR3 DNA (partial): TGTGCCAGCAGCTTTTGGACAGGTCCGAATGAAAAA. Protein: CASSFWTGPNEK. The whole CDR3 region reads CASSFWTGPNEKLFF.

As to this clone: The CDR3 end is not reached by the read, which stops 3 residues before it; the germline J gene fills it in. The rearrangement links TRBV2 to TRBJ1-2, with 9 bases matching TRBD1. Germline V lookup: CDR1 SNHLY, CDR2 FYNNEI. V shed 10 bases, J shed 2 bases, and the junction held 5 bases outside the gene matches. The CDR3 covers 13 residues. CDR3 sequence: CANGQGRNYGYTF. CDR3 DNA (partial): TGTGCCAATGGACAGGGGCGAAACTATGGC.

Turning to this clone: The sequence runs out 3 residues before the end of the CDR3; the remainder is reconstructed from the germline J gene. The rearrangement joins TRBV2 to TRBJ1-2; TRBD1 matches 9 bases. Germline values: CDR1 SNHLY, CDR2 FYNNEI. There are 13 residues in the CDR3. The CDR3 region is CASSSGQGYDYTF. The sequenced CDR3 bases are TGTGCCAGCAGTTCGGGACAGGGATACGAC.

As for this clone: The sequence runs out 3 residues before the end of the CDR3; the remainder is reconstructed from the germline J gene. The chain employs TRBV4-1 and TRBJ2-2, with a possible D match to TRBD1 (5 bases). The CDR3 is 15 residues long. CDR1 and CDR2 from the germline V gene are MGHRA and YSYEKL. The V gene lost 1 base and the J gene lost 2 bases, with 8 bases spanning the gap. This CDR3 is CASSQVDKNTGELFF. The part of the CDR3 DNA that was read is TGCGCCAGCAGCCAAGTGGACAAAAACACCGGGGAG.